This T cell receptor (beta chain) was recorded in a study of cytomegalovirus exposure and HLA in healthy donors. The table lists this clone with a few counts. Looked up from germline, CDR1 is MGHRA and CDR2 is YSYEKL. The CDR3 consists of 14 residues. V lost 7 bases and J 1 base, leaving 8 bases between the germline ends. Some clones are missing from TCRdb's copy, which holds only in-frame ones; the method was immunoSEQ multiplex PCR. Of around 190,000 clones listed, around nine tenths are singletons. The clonotype was recovered from a man younger than 45 in good health and CMV-seropositive. Sequencing input: PBMCs. The chain carries TRBV4-1 and TRBJ2-6, with a possible D match to TRBD2 (5 bases). The CDR3 reads CASMEESGANVLTF. Here the CDR3 DNA reads TGCGCCAGCATGGAGGAGTCTGGGGCCAACGTCCTGACTTTC.